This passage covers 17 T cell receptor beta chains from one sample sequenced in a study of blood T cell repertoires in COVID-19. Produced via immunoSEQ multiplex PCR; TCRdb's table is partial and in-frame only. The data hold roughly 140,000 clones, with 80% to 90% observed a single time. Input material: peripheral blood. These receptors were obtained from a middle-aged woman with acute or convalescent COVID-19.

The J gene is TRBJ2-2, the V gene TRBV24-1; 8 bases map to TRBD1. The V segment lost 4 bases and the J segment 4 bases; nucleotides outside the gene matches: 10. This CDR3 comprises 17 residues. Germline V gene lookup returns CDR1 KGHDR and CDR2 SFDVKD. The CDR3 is CATSDPSGTGPTGELFF. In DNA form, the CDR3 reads TGTGCCACCAGTGACCCGAGTGGGACAGGACCCACCGGGGAGCTGTTTTTT.

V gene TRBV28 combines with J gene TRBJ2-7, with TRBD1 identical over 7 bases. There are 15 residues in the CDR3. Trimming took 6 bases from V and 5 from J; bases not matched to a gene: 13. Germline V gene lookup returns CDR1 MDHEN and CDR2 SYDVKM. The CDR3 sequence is CASRSSGQDNDEQYF. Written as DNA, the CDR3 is TGTGCCAGCAGATCCTCCGGACAGGATAACGACGAGCAGTACTTC. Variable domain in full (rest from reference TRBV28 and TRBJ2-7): DVKVTQSSRYLVKRTGEKVFLECVQDMDHENMFWYRQDPGLGLRLIYFSYDVKMKEKGDIPEGYSVSREKKERFSLILESASTNQTSMYLCASRSSGQDNDEQYFGPGTRLTVT.

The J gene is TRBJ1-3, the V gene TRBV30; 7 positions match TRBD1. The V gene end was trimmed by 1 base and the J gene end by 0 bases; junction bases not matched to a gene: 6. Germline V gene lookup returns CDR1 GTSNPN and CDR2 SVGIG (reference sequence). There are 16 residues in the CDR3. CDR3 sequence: CAWSGDSGISGNTIYF. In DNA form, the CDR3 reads TGTGCCTGGAGTGGGGACAGCGGAATCTCTGGAAACACCATATATTTT.

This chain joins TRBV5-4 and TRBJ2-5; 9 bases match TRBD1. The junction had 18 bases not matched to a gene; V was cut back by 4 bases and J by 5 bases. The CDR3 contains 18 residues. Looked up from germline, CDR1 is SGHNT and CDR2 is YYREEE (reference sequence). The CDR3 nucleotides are TGTGCCAGCAGCCTGGGAGGCGGGGGACAGGGAAGATCGGAGACCCAGTACTTC. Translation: CASSLGGGGQGRSETQYF.

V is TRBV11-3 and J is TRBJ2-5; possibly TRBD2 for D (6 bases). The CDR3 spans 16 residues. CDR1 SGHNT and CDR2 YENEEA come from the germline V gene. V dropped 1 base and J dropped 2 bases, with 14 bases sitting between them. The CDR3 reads CASSLGREDPQETQYF. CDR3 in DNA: TGTGCCAGCAGCTTAGGCAGGGAGGATCCGCAAGAGACCCAGTACTTC.

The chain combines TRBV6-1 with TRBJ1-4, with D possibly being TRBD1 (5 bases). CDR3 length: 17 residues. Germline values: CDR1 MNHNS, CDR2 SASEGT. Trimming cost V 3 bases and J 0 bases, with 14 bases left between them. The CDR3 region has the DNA TGTGCCAGCAGTGACCGCCGGACACTCGCAACTAATGAAAAACTGTTTTTT. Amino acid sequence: CASSDRRTLATNEKLFF.

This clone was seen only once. CDR3 loop: CSVEVGGRGYTF. CDR3 coding DNA: TGCAGCGTTGAAGTAGGCGGGAGAGGCTACACCTTC. V is TRBV29-1 and J is TRBJ1-2; D remains unclear. The CDR3 contains 12 residues. Deletions cut 1 base from V and 8 bases from J, with 11 bases between. Germline assignment: CDR1 SQVTM and CDR2 ANQGSEA.

The CDR3 loop is CASSVVTGEDTEAFF. The CDR3 DNA reads as TGTGCCAGCAGCGTAGTAACAGGGGAGGACACTGAAGCTTTCTTT. The J gene is TRBJ1-1, the V gene TRBV9; 7 bases are a match to TRBD1. Germline V CDR1 and CDR2: SGDLS, YYNGEE. Losses at the gene ends were 0 bases for V and 3 bases for J; bases not matched to a gene: 5. The CDR3 contains 15 residues.

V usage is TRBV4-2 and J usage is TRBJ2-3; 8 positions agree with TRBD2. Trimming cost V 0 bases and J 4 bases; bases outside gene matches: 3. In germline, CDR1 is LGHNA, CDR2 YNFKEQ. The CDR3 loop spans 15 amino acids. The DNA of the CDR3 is TGTGCCAGCAGCCAAGACCGCGGGGGGTCAGATACGCAGTATTTT. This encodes CASSQDRGGSDTQYF.

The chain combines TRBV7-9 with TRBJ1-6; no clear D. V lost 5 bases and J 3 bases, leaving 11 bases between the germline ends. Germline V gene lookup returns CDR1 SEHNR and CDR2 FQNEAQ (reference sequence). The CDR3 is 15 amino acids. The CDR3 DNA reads TGTGCCAGCAGCCCCACCGGGGTCTATAATTCACCCCTCCACTTT. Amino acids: CASSPTGVYNSPLHF. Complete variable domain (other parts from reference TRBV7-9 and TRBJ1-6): DTGVSQNPRHKITKRGQNVTFRCDPISEHNRLYWYRQTLGQGPEFLTYFQNEAQLEKSRLLSDRFSAERPKGSFSTLEIQRTEQGDSAMYLCASSPTGVYNSPLHFGNGTRLTVT.

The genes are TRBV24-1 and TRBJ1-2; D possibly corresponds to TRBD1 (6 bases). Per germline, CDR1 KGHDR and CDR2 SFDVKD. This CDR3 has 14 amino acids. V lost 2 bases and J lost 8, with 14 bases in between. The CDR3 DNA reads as TGTGCCACCAGTGATTGGGACACCAAGCACGGCTACACCTTC. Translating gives CATSDWDTKHGYTF.

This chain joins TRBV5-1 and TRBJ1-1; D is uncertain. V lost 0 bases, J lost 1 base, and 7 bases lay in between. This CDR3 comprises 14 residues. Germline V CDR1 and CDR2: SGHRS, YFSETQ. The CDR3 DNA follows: TGCGCCAGCAGCTTGGTGCGGGGGAACACTGAAGCTTTCTTT. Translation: CASSLVRGNTEAFF.

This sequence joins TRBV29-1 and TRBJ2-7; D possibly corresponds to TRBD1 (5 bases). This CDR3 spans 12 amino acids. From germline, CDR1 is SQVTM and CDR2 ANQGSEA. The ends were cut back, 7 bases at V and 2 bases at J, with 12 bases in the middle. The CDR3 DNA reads TGCAGCGCCGGACAAGGAACCTACGAGCAGTACTTC. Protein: CSAGQGTYEQYF.

The CDR3 coding sequence is TGTGCCAGCAGTTCACAGGGGGCTGAGCCCCAGCATTTT. Its translation is CASSSQGAEPQHF. The chain uses TRBV28 and TRBJ1-5; TRBD1 aligns across 9 bases. The CDR3 sequence is 13 residues long. V lost 4 bases, J lost 8 bases, and 3 bases stayed unmatched. Germline-derived CDR1 and CDR2 are MDHEN and SYDVKM.

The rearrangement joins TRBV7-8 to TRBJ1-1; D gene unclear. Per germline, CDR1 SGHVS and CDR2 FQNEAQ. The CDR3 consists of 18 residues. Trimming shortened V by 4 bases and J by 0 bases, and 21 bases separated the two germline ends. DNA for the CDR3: TGTGCCAGCAGCTCCCTTACCGGGGAAACCTTGGTGAACACTGAAGCTTTCTTT. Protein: CASSSLTGETLVNTEAFF.

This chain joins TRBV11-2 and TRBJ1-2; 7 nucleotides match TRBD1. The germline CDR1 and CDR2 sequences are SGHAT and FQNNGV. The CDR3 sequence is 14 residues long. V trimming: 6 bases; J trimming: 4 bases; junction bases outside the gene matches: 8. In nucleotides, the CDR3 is TGTGCCAGCAGTTTTTCTGGGGACAGCTATGGCTACACCTTC. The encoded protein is CASSFSGDSYGYTF.

CDR3 nucleotide sequence: TGTGCCAGCAGCTTAAGGGGGAATGGGGAGACCCAGTACTTC. Translating gives CASSLRGNGETQYF. The V call is TRBV7-2, the J call TRBJ2-5, with D possibly being TRBD1 (6 bases). Germline-derived CDR1 and CDR2 are SGHTA and FQGNSA. The CDR3 is 14 amino acids. With 2 bases removed from V and 5 bases from J, the gap between germline ends came to 12 bases.